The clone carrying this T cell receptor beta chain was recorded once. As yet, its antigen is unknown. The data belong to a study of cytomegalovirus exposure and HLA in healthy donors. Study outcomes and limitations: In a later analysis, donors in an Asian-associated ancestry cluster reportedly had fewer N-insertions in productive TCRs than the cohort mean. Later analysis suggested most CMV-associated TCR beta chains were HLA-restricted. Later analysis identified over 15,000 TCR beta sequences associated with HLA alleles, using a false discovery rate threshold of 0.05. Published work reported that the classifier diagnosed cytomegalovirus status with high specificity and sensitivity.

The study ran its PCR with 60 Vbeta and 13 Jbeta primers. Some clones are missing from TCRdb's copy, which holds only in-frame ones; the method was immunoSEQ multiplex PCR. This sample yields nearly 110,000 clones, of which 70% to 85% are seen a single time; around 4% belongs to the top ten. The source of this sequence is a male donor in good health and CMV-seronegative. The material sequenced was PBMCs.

CDR3 DNA sequence: TGTGCCAGCAGTGAATCGGGGACAGGGGGCGGCTACACCTTC. It yields the protein CASSESGTGGGYTF. The rearrangement uses TRBV25-1 and TRBJ1-2; 12 bases align to TRBD1. Looked up from germline, CDR1 is MGHDK and CDR2 is SYGVNS. This CDR3 region has 14 residues. V dropped 1 base and J dropped 8; count of bases not matched to a gene: 2.